One and the same sample provided the 7 T cell receptor beta chains below, sequenced in a study of T-cell memory formation after mild COVID-19. Each CDR3 protein gets one entry after TCRdb re-called the 5' RACE reads with MiXCR. The repertoire consists of roughly 550,000 distinct CDR3 sequences, with 20% occurring once and the leading ten covering roughly an eighth. The sample comprised PBMCs or a T cell subset sorted from them (not recorded which). Source of these receptors: an adult woman who had mild COVID-19 (a few samples of this study predate the infection). Cell type and time point are not known.

This chain uses TRBV7-2 with TRBJ2-2, with 9 bases fitting TRBD1. The ends lost 5 bases at V and 6 bases at J; junction bases unmatched: 10. Germline CDR1 and CDR2: SGHTA and FQGNSA. The CDR3 length is 16 residues. The CDR3 DNA reads as TGTGCCAGCAGCCCCTACAGGGGGCTGGTGGCCGGGGAGCTGTTTTTT. It yields the protein CASSPYRGLVAGELFF.

The rearrangement links TRBV7-9 to TRBJ2-1; 9 nucleotides align to TRBD2. V lost 5 bases, J lost 3 bases, and 8 bases stayed unmatched. The germline V gene has CDR1 SEHNR and CDR2 FQNEAQ (reference sequence). The CDR3 covers 16 residues. For the CDR3, the DNA is TGTGCCAGCAGCCCCTCTAGCGGGAATGTCTACAATGAGCAGTTCTTC. Its translation: CASSPSSGNVYNEQFF.

This clonotype appeared a few times. The chain uses TRBV24-1 and TRBJ2-7; no firm D call. In germline, CDR1 is KGHDR, CDR2 SFDVKD. Trimming removed 0 bases at V and 6 bases at J, with 8 bases between. This CDR3 comprises 13 residues. CDR3 protein: CATSDLSGREQYF. DNA for the CDR3: TGTGCCACCAGTGATTTGAGTGGGCGCGAGCAGTACTTC.

This clonotype appeared a few times. V is TRBV20-1 and J is TRBJ1-1, with D tentatively TRBD1 (6 bases). CDR3 length: 12 amino acids. Germline CDR1 DFQATT, CDR2 SNEGSKA (reference sequence). V was cut by 5 bases and J by 5 bases, with 12 bases left in between. The DNA for the CDR3 is TGCAGTGCTGGATTACAGGGAACTGAAGCTTTCTTT. It translates to CSAGLQGTEAFF.

The chain uses TRBV9 and TRBJ2-3; 7 bases map to TRBD2. The CDR3 is 16 residues long. Germline assignment: CDR1 SGDLS and CDR2 YYNGEE. The V gene end was trimmed by 0 bases and the J gene end by 2 bases; junction bases not matched to a gene: 6. Here the CDR3 reads CASSVAAGVFTDTQYF. CDR3 sequence (DNA): TGTGCCAGCAGCGTAGCCGCGGGGGTATTCACAGATACGCAGTATTTT.

The chain joins TRBV6-1 to TRBJ2-7; D tentatively fits TRBD1 or TRBD2 (5 bases each). CDR3 length equals 16 residues. CDR1 and CDR2 (germline): MNHNS, SASEGT. Trimming removed 1 base from V and 4 bases from J, with 17 bases in between. The chain's CDR3 is CASSEGGAGRWYEQYF. In DNA form, the CDR3 reads TGTGCCAGCAGTGAAGGAGGGGCAGGGCGTTGGTACGAGCAGTACTTC.

The sample holds a few counts of this clonotype. This chain links TRBV7-2 with TRBJ1-5; 7 bases fit TRBD1. From germline, CDR1 is SGHTA and CDR2 FQGNSA. V lost 1 base, J lost 9 bases, and 12 bases stayed unmatched. The CDR3 is 16 amino acids. CDR3 amino acids: CASSLDQGGLFRPQHF. In nucleotides, the CDR3 is TGTGCCAGCAGCTTAGATCAAGGGGGCTTATTTCGGCCCCAGCATTTT.